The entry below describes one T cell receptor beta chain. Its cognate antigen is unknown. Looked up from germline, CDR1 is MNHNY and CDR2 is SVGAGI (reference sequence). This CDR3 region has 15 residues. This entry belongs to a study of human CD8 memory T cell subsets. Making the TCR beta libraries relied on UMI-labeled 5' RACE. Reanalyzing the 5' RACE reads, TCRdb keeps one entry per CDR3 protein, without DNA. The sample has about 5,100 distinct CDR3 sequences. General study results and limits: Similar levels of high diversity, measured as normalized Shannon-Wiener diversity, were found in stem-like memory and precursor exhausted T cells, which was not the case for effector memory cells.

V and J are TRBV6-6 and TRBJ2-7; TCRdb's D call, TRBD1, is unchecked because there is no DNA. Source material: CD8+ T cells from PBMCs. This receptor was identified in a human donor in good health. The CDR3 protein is CASSGVDRGPYEQYF.